This T cell receptor beta chain was documented in a study of control samples from healthy donors and cancer patients. Libraries were prepared by immunoSEQ multiplex PCR; TCRdb keeps only in-frame clonotypes and omits some of them. The sample contains 90,000 to 100,000 clones, less than 95% of which appear only once. The CDR3 runs to 15 residues. Trimming shortened V by 7 bases and J by 1 base, and 17 bases separated the two germline ends. Germline V gene sequence: CDR1 MNHEY, CDR2 SVGAGI. Sequencing was carried out using blood. The sequence was collected from a woman in her late teens or twenties in good health. V and J are TRBV6-5 and TRBJ2-7; tentatively, D is TRBD1 (7 bases). CDR3 sequence reads: CASTRPGDSSYEQYF. The CDR3 nucleotides are TGTGCCAGCACGAGGCCGGGGGACAGTTCCTACGAGCAGTACTTC.